This entry features one T cell receptor (beta chain) sequence. Its antigen is as yet unknown. TCRdb analysed the reads with MiXCR anew, one entry per CDR3 protein. Of about 150,000 distinct CDR3 sequences detected, 15% to 20% appear once; the ten largest clones hold around 20%. This sample was included in a study of T cell repertoires in cytomegalovirus infection. About the study: A matching HLA type, together with CMV infection, was signaled by public TCR beta signatures.

Findings of the study overall: The ex vivo response was dominated by HLA-C-restricted CMV-specific TCR beta clonotypes. Of the TCR beta families, the public ones yielded a cumulative frequency that identified carriers of CMV plus the relevant HLA.

Germline V gene sequence: CDR1 SEHNR, CDR2 FQNEAQ (reference sequence). There are 15 residues in the CDR3. V shed 10 bases, J shed 4 bases, and the junction held 13 bases outside the gene matches. This TCR derives from a human donor in good health (CMV status not recorded). Some clones in this sample may be carry-over from other donors' samples. This sequence joins TRBV7-9 and TRBJ2-1, with TRBD1 matching 7 bases. Sequences were obtained from CD8+ T cells from PBMCs. CDR3 in amino acids: CATRGGDSVYNEQFF. CDR3 bases: TGTGCCACTCGGGGTGGGGACAGTGTATACAATGAGCAGTTCTTC. Filled out from reference TRBV7-9 and TRBJ2-1, the complete variable domain reads DTGVSQNPRHKITKRGQNVTFRCDPISEHNRLYWYRQTLGQGPEFLTYFQNEAQLEKSRLLSDRFSAERPKGSFSTLEIQRTEQGDSAMYLCATRGGDSVYNEQFFGPGTRLTVL.